This TCR beta chain appears in the sequencing data of a study of blood T cells in healthy people across ages. In terms of origin and age, donors were healthy Caucasian individuals from Russia aged 6 to 90. PCR was performed a second time for about 7 to 12 cycles using a sample-barcoded 5' primer and a J-beta primer mix. TCRdb independently ran MiXCR on the 5' RACE reads; one entry per CDR3 protein. The sample consists of about 800,000 distinct CDR3 sequences, 25% of them appearing once. CDR3 size: 15 residues. V lost 7 bases, J lost 4 bases, and 17 bases lay in between. Germline CDR1 reads MNHEY; CDR2 reads SMNVEV (reference sequence). The sample was also reused in another study, on T cells of mothers and their children. This second study notes: From each mother came over 9.5 million TCR beta CDR3 reads, and from each child came around 2.7 million.

The sample was blood. The chain uses TRBV27 and TRBJ2-1; D assignment may be TRBD1 or TRBD2 (5 bases each). The sequence came from a boy between 5 and 17 years old in good health. The CDR3 DNA reads TGTGCCAGCAAAACCGACCCGGGACGTTACAATGAGCAGTTCTTC. Translated: CASKTDPGRYNEQFF.